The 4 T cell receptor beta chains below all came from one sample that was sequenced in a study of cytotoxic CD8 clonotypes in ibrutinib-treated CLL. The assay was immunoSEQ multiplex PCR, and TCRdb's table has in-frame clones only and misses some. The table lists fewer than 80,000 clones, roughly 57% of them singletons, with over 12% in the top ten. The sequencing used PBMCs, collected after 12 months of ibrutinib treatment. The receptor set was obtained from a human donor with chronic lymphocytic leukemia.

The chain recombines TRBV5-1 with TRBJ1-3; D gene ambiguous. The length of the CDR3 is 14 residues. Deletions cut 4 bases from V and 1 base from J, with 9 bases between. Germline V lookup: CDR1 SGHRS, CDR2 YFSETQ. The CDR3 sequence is CASSLEGSGNTIYF. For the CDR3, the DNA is TGCGCCAGCAGCCTAGAAGGGTCTGGAAACACCATATATTTT.

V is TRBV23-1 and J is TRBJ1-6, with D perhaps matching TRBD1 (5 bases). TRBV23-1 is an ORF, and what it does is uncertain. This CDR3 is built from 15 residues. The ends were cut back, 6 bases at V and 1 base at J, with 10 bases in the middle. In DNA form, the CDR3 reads TGCGCCAGCAGACGAGGGGAGTCCTATAATTCACCCCTCCACTTT. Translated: CASRRGESYNSPLHF.

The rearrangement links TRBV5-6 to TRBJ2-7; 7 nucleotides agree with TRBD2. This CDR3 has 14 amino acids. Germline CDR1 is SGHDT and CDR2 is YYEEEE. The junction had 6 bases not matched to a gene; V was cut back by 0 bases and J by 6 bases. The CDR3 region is CASSLGAGALEQYF. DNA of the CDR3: TGTGCCAGCAGCTTGGGCGCGGGAGCACTCGAGCAGTACTTC.

The CDR3 reads CASSSSVGGSSYNSPLHF. The CDR3 DNA follows: TGTGCCAGCAGCTCAAGTGTAGGGGGGAGCTCCTATAATTCACCCCTCCACTTT. The rearrangement joins TRBV7-9 to TRBJ1-6, with D maybe TRBD1 (6 bases). The V end was cut by 4 bases, the J end by 0 bases, with 16 bases between. CDR3 length equals 18 residues. Germline V gives CDR1 SEHNR, CDR2 FQNEAQ (reference sequence).